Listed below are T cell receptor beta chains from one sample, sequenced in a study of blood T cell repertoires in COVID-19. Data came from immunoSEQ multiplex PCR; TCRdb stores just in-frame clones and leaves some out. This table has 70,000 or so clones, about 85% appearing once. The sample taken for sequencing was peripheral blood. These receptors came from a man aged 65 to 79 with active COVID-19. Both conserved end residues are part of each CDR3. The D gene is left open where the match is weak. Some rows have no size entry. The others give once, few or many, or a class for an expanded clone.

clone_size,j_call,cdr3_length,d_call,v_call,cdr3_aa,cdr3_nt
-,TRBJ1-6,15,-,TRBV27,CASSTPGGYNSPLHF,TGTGCCAGCAGTACCCCGGGGGGCTATAATTCACCCCTCCACTTT
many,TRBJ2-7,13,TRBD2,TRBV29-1,CSAGGDYSYEQYF,TGCAGCGCCGGTGGGGACTACTCCTACGAGCAGTACTTC
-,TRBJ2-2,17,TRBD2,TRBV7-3,CASSASGTSGATGELFF,TGTGCCAGCAGCGCCTCCGGGACTAGCGGAGCCACCGGGGAGCTGTTTTTT
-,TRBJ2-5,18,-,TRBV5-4,CASSNPAGLGSGGETQYF,TGTGCCAGCAGCAACCCGGCGGGGCTGGGGAGCGGAGGAGAGACCCAGTACTTC
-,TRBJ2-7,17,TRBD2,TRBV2,CASLGTGEGLSTYEQYF,TGTGCCAGCCTGGGCACGGGGGAGGGTCTGTCCACCTACGAGCAGTACTTC
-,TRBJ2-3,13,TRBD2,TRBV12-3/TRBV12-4,CASSPAGGDTQYF,TGTGCCAGCAGTCCCGCGGGGGGGGATACGCAGTATTTT
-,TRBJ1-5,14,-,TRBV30,CAWSVGGGDQPQHF,TGTGCCTGGAGTGTGGGTGGGGGCGATCAGCCCCAGCATTTT
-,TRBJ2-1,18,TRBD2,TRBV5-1,CASSPGLRLAGSYNEQFF,TGCGCCAGCAGCCCGGGACTGAGGCTAGCGGGGTCCTACAATGAGCAGTTCTTC
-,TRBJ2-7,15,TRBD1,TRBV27,CASSFGTGPSYEQYF,TGTGCCAGCAGTTTCGGGACAGGGCCGTCCTACGAGCAGTACTTC
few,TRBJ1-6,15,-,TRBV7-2,CASSLVGGLVSPLHF,TGTGCCAGCAGCTTAGTGGGGGGGCTCGTTTCACCCCTCCACTTT
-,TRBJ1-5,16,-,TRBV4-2,CASSPRTDGDTQPQHF,TGTGCCAGCAGCCCTCGGACAGATGGGGACACTCAGCCCCAGCATTTT
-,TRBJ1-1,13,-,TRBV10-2,CASSSRGNTEAFF,TGCGCCAGCAGCTCAAGGGGGAACACTGAAGCTTTCTTT
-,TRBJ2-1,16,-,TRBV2,CASSTWGAGAPGEQFF,TGTGCCAGCAGCACCTGGGGGGCGGGAGCCCCCGGTGAGCAGTTCTTC
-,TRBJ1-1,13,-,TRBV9,CASSVGRNTEAFF,TGTGCCAGCAGCGTAGGCAGGAACACTGAAGCTTTCTTT
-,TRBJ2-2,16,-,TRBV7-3,CASSPLPLGGAGELFF,TGTGCCAGCAGCCCCCTCCCACTAGGGGGGGCCGGGGAGCTGTTTTTT
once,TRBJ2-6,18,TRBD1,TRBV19,CASSPRTGFSSGANVLTF,TGTGCCAGTAGTCCCCGGACAGGGTTCAGCTCTGGGGCCAACGTCCTGACTTTC
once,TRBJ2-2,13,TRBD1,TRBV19,CASSTQGLGELFF,TGTGCCAGTAGTACACAGGGGCTCGGGGAGCTGTTTTTT
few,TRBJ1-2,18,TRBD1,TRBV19,CASSIDGTGGPANYGYTF,TGTGCCAGTAGTATTGATGGGACAGGGGGTCCCGCTAACTATGGCTACACCTTC
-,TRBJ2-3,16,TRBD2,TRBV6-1,CASSDLAGVTTDTQYF,TGTGCCAGCAGTGACCTAGCGGGAGTAACCACAGATACGCAGTATTTT
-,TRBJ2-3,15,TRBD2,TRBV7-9,CASSPSGRDPDTQYF,TGTGCCAGCAGCCCTAGCGGGAGGGACCCAGATACGCAGTATTTT
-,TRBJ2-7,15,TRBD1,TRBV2,CASSELVGTAATSYF,TGTGCCAGCAGTGAATTGGTGGGGACAGCCGCGACTTCGTACTTC
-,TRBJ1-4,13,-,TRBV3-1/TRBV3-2,CASSQTTGEKLFF,TGTGCCAGCAGCCAGACAACAGGGGAAAAACTGTTTTTT
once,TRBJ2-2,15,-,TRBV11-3,CASSLLRENTGELFF,TGTGCCAGCAGCTTGTTGCGGGAAAACACCGGGGAGCTGTTTTTT
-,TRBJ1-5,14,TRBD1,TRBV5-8,CASSPRTGNQPQHF,TGTGCCAGCAGCCCAAGGACAGGGAATCAGCCCCAGCATTTT
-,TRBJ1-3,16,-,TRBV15,CATSRDPASSGNTIYF,TGTGCCACCAGCAGAGATCCAGCGAGCTCTGGAAACACCATATATTTT
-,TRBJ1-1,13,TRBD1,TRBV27,CASSDRVGTEAFF,TGTGCCAGCAGCGACAGGGTGGGCACTGAAGCTTTCTTT
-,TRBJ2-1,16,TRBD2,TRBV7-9,CASSLAGVAGYNEQFF,TGTGCCAGCAGCTTAGCGGGGGTAGCGGGGTACAATGAGCAGTTCTTC
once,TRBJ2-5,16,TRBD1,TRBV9,CASSPGTGSYQETQYF,TGTGCCAGCAGCCCGGGGACAGGCAGCTACCAAGAGACCCAGTACTTC
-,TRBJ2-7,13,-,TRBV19,CASSAGQTYEQYF,TGTGCCAGTAGTGCGGGACAGACCTACGAGCAGTACTTC
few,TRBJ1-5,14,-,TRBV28,CASTLRTPGQPQHF,TGTGCCAGCACCCTTCGCACTCCGGGGCAGCCCCAGCATTTT
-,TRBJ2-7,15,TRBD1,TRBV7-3,CASSPGTGLPHEQYF,TGTGCCAGCAGCCCCGGGACAGGGCTACCCCACGAGCAGTACTTC
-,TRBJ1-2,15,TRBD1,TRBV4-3,CASSQDGTANYGYTF,TGCGCCAGCAGCCAAGATGGGACAGCTAACTATGGCTACACCTTC
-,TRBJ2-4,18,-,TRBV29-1,CSVVKWGGLHLAKNIQYF,TGCAGCGTAGTAAAATGGGGGGGGCTTCATCTAGCCAAAAACATTCAGTACTTC
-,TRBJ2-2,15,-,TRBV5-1,CASSPRSANTGELFF,TGCGCCAGCAGCCCCCGGTCCGCGAACACCGGGGAGCTGTTTTTT
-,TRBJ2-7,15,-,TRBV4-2,CASTPGAYDSYEQYF,TGTGCCAGCACCCCTGGGGCCTACGACTCCTACGAGCAGTACTTC
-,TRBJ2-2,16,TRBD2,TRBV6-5,CASSYRTSGGSGELFF,TGTGCCAGCAGTTACCGGACTAGCGGGGGCTCCGGGGAGCTGTTTTTT
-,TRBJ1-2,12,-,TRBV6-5,CASSRGGYGYTF,TGTGCCAGCAGCCGGGGGGGCTATGGCTACACCTTC
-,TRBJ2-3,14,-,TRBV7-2,CASSLRPFGDTQYF,TGTGCCAGCAGCCTCAGGCCCTTCGGAGATACGCAGTATTTT
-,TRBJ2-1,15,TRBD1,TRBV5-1,CASSLGQGDINEQFF,TGCGCCAGCAGCTTGGGGCAGGGGGATATAAATGAGCAGTTCTTC
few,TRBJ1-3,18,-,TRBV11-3,CASSLGEGTALSGNTIYF,TGTGCCAGCAGCTTAGGGGAGGGAACCGCGCTCTCTGGAAACACCATATATTTT
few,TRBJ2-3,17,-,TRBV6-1,CASSGVARYPSTDTQYF,TGTGCCAGCAGTGGGGTAGCGCGCTACCCTAGCACAGATACGCAGTATTTT
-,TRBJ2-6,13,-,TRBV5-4,CASSRSGANVLTF,TGTGCCTCCTCCCGCTCTGGGGCCAACGTCCTGACTTTC
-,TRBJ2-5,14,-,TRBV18,CASSPGTPLETQYF,TGTGCCAGCTCACCAGGCACCCCATTAGAGACCCAGTACTTC
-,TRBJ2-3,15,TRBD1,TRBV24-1,CATSDRTGYRDTQYF,TGTGCCACCAGTGACCGGACAGGGTACCGGGATACGCAGTATTTT
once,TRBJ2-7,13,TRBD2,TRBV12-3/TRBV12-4,CASSRDGGYEQYF,TGTGCCAGCAGCAGGGACGGGGGGTACGAGCAGTACTTC
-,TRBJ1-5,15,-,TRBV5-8,CASSPEGGSGQPQHF,TGTGCCAGCAGCCCCGAGGGGGGGTCGGGGCAGCCCCAGCATTTT
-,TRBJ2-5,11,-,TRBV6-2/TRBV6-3,CASSYLETQYF,TGTGCCAGCAGTTATCTGGAGACCCAGTACTTC
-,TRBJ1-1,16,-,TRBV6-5,CASSFSDTIMNTEAFF,TGTGCCAGCAGTTTCTCCGACACCATAATGAACACTGAAGCTTTCTTT
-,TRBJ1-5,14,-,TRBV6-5,CASSDTLSNQPQHF,TGTGCCAGCAGCGACACGCTAAGCAATCAGCCCCAGCATTTT
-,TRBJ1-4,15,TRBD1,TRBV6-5,CASSPGQGRGEKLFF,TGTGCCAGCAGTCCCGGACAGGGGAGGGGTGAAAAACTGTTTTTT